The sequence of this T cell receptor (beta chain) was determined in a study of regulatory T cells in long-lasting Graves disease. Study findings and constraints: It was in persistent disease that TRBV28, TRBJ1-2 and TRBJ2-5 were favored. Accuracy may have suffered from the small sample size.

This clonotype has ten or more counts. Its antigen is unidentified. Sequencing libraries for TCR beta were prepared with iRepertoire HTBI primers and Arm-PCR of CDR3 regions. Each CDR3 protein is one row after TCRdb ran MiXCR on the multiplex PCR reads. Among a few hundred thousand distinct CDR3 sequences listed, roughly 21% were seen once. CDR1 and CDR2 from the germline V gene are MNHGY and SVAAGI. Trimming removed 4 bases at V and 0 bases at J, with 9 bases between. The length of the CDR3 is 14 residues. Regarding time point: persistent/refractory GD, antithyroid drugs over 5 years with positive TRAb. Following extraction of RNA from PBMCs, that RNA was used to make the TCR library.

The chain combines TRBV6-9 with TRBJ2-5, with a tentative D call TRBD2 (5 bases). This receptor was obtained from a female donor with Graves disease. Sequenced here: peripheral blood mononuclear cells (PBMCs), sampled when the disease was refractory, from a patient treated with antithyroid drugs. CDR3 loop: CASSWPGNQETQYF. The CDR3 region has the DNA TGTGCCAGCAGTTGGCCCGGGAACCAAGAGACCCAGTACTTC.